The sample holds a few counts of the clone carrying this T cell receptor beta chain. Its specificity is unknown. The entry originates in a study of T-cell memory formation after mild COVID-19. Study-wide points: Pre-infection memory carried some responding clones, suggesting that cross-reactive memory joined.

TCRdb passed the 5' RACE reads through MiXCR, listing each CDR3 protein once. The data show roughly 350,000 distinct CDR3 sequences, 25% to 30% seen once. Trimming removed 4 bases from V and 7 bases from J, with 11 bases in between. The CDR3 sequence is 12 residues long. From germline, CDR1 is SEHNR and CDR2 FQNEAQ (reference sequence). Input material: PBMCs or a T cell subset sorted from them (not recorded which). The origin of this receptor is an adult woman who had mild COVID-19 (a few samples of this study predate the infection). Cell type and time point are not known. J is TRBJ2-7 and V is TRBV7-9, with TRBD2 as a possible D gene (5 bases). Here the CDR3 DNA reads TGTGCCAGCAGCTGGCAGGACTGGGAGCAGTACTTC. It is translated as CASSWQDWEQYF. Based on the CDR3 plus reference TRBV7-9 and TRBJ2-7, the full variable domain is DTGVSQNPRHKITKRGQNVTFRCDPISEHNRLYWYRQTLGQGPEFLTYFQNEAQLEKSRLLSDRFSAERPKGSFSTLEIQRTEQGDSAMYLCASSWQDWEQYFGPGTRLTVT.